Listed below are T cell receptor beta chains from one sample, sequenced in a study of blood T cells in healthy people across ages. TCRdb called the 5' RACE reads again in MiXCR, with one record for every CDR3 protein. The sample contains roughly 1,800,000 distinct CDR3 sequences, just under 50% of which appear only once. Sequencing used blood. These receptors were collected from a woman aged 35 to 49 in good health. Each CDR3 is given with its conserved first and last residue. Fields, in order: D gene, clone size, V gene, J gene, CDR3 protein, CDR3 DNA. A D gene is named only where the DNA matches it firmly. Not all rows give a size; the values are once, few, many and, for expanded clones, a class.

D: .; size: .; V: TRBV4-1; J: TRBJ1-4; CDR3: CASSRAIGEKLFF; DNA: TGCGCCAGCAGCCGAGCGATCGGTGAAAAACTGTTTTTT
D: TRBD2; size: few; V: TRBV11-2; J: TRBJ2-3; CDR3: CASSAYLDRLAGGVATDTQYF; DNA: TGTGCCAGCAGCGCTTACCTCGACCGACTAGCGGGGGGTGTAGCAACAGATACGCAGTATTTT
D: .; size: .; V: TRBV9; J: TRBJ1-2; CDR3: CASSNGASANYGYTF; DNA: TGTGCCAGCAGCAATGGAGCAAGTGCTAACTATGGCTACACCTTC
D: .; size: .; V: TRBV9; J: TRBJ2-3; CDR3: CASSANHGDTQYF; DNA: TGTGCCAGCAGCGCTAATCACGGAGATACGCAGTATTTT
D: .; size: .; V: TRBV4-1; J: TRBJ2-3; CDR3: CASSQEISGGISTDTQYF; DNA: TGCGCCAGCAGCCAAGAAATTTCGGGGGGCATTAGCACAGATACGCAGTATTTT
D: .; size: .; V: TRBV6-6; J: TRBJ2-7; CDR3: CASSYEVVGDFPYEQYF; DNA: TGTGCCAGCAGTTACGAGGTTGTGGGGGATTTCCCCTACGAGCAGTACTTC
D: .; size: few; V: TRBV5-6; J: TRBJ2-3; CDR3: CASTPSSTDTQYF; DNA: TGTGCCAGCACTCCCTCGAGCACAGATACGCAGTATTTT
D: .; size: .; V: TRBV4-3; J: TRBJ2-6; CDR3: CASSDWSGANVLTF; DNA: TGCGCCAGCAGCGACTGGTCTGGGGCCAACGTCCTGACTTTC
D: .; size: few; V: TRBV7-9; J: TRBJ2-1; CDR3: CASSTYHEQFF; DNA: TGTGCCAGCAGCACTTACCATGAGCAGTTCTTC
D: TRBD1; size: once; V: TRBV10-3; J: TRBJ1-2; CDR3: CAISESGTGAYGYTF; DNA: TGTGCCATCAGTGAGTCCGGGACAGGGGCCTATGGCTACACCTTC
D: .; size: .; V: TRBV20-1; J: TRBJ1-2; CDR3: CSARSGKANYGYTF; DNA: TGCAGTGCCCGGTCAGGGAAAGCGAACTATGGCTACACCTTC